Reported below is one T cell receptor beta chain. What it recognizes is unknown. The data stem from a study of lymphopenia after photon versus proton radiotherapy. Study results and caveats: Post-nadir TCR diversity decline inversely tracked overall survival among those who died. After lymphocyte nadir, photon-treated repertoires showed oligoclonal expansion, especially CD8+ Temra.

Clones were read by immunoSEQ multiplex PCR, and TCRdb kept only the in-frame ones, dropping some. Of about 70,000 clones listed, about 89% were seen once; the top ten hold under 14%. CDR3 length: 16 residues. Germline values: CDR1 SGHRS, CDR2 YFSETQ. Trimming cost V 0 bases and J 4 bases, with 15 bases left between them. V gene TRBV5-1 combines with J gene TRBJ2-3; TRBD1 or TRBD2 may be the D gene (5 bases each). This receptor was identified in an elderly man with esophageal cancer. Sequenced here: peripheral blood, sampled from a patient treated with proton-based radiotherapy. CDR3 sequence (DNA): TGCGCCAGCAGCTTGGCCTTGGGAGAGGGGCCAGATACGCAGTATTTT. It codes for CASSLALGEGPDTQYF.